One and the same sample provided the 11 T cell receptor beta chains below, sequenced in a study of T cells in Graves' hyperthyroidism and ophthalmopathy. Amplification of TCR beta CDR3 regions used RNA as the template. Using the HTBI primer set, a first-round RT-PCR was run on the TCR CDR3. TCRdb re-called the multiplex PCR reads through MiXCR, storing one row per CDR3 protein. The table has around 350,000 distinct CDR3 sequences, about a sixth seen once; the top ten hold roughly a third. The sample comprised blood. The receptors were sampled from a young woman with Graves' hyperthyroidism that later progressed to Graves' ophthalmopathy.

This clonotype was counted at least ten times. The chain links TRBV2 to TRBJ2-1; 7 bases agree with TRBD2. The CDR3 spans 15 residues. CDR1 is SNHLY and CDR2 is FYNNEI in the germline V gene. V shed 3 bases and J 9 bases; nucleotides not matched to a gene: 11. CDR3 residues: CASSDAGGSGGEQFF. The DNA of the CDR3 is TGTGCCAGCAGTGATGCAGGCGGGAGCGGAGGTGAGCAGTTCTTC.

The chain is built from TRBV4-1 and TRBJ1-2, with D possibly being TRBD1 (5 bases). Trimming removed 0 bases at V and 8 bases at J, with 19 bases between. The CDR3 is 16 residues long. CDR1 MGHRA and CDR2 YSYEKL come from the germline V gene. CDR3: CASSQDKWGSERGYTF. CDR3 nucleotides: TGCGCCAGCAGCCAAGATAAGTGGGGGTCCGAACGGGGCTACACCTTC.

This rearrangement joins TRBV20-1 to TRBJ2-7, with 11 positions matching TRBD2. Unmatched junction bases numbered 4, after V lost 1 base and J lost 5 bases. Germline V gives CDR1 DFQATT, CDR2 SNEGSKA (reference sequence). This CDR3 contains 14 residues. Here the CDR3 reads CSARGLAGLNEQYF. The CDR3 DNA is TGCAGTGCTAGAGGACTAGCGGGATTGAACGAGCAGTACTTC.

The DNA for the CDR3 is TGTGCCAGTGTACAGGGGGCGCTGACTGAAGCTTTCTTT. Amino acids: CASVQGALTEAFF. The chain is built from TRBV19 and TRBJ1-1; 9 nucleotides line up with TRBD1. This CDR3 region has 13 residues. J lost 5 bases, V lost 8 bases, and 6 bases had no gene match. CDR1 is LNHDA, CDR2 SQIVND, per germline (reference sequence).

This clonotype was seen at least ten times. The chain is built from TRBV28 and TRBJ1-3, with TRBD1 as a possible D gene (5 bases). The V gene's germline CDR1 is MDHEN and CDR2 SYDVKM. The germline V and J ends were trimmed by 6 bases and 0 bases, with 12 bases remaining between them. The CDR3 loop spans 15 amino acids. DNA for the CDR3: TGTGCCAGCAGCTCTCAGGGCACCTCTGGAAACACCATATATTTT. This encodes CASSSQGTSGNTIYF.

The table lists this clonotype with many counts. The V and J genes are TRBV7-9 and TRBJ2-3; TRBD2 matches 10 bases. Trimming took 4 bases from V and 6 from J; bases not matched to a gene: 13. This CDR3 is built from 17 residues. The germline V gene encodes CDR1 SEHNR and CDR2 FQNEAQ (reference sequence). The chain's CDR3 is CASSSYRGLAVRDTQYF. DNA for the CDR3: TGTGCCAGCAGCTCATACAGAGGACTAGCGGTGCGGGATACGCAGTATTTT.

The V call is TRBV19, the J call TRBJ1-1, with D tentatively TRBD1 (6 bases). Germline V CDR1 and CDR2: LNHDA, SQIVND (reference sequence). The CDR3 is 21 amino acids. Trimming left V 1 base short and J 5 bases short, with 32 bases between. The CDR3: CASSIVSWRAPRGGGRTEAFF. CDR3 nucleotides: TGTGCCAGTAGTATAGTCTCTTGGAGAGCACCCCGGGGAGGGGGGAGGACTGAAGCTTTCTTT.

Remarks on this clonotype: It is unclear where the CDR3 begins or ends on the DNA, so no DNA is shown, and the CDR3 is as TCRdb lists it. The chain couples TRBV7-9 to TRBJ1-1; TRBD1, as called in the table, went unchecked against the DNA. The CDR3 spans 18 amino acids, including both terminal residues. Germline lookup yields CDR1 SEHNR and CDR2 FQNEAQ (reference sequence). The CDR3 sequence: CASSLGVLRALSGTEAFF.

This clonotype showed up many times. The chain employs TRBV12-3 or TRBV12-4 and TRBJ2-1; TRBD1 aligns across 9 bases. V was clipped by 5 bases and J by 2 bases; unmatched bases: 4. CDR3 length: 15 amino acids. The CDR3 is CASSPGTGTYNEQFF. In DNA, the CDR3 is TGTGCCAGCAGTCCCGGGACAGGGACCTACAATGAGCAGTTCTTC.

This clonotype was detected ten times or more. The CDR3 DNA follows: TGTGCCAGCAGTCCCCTAGCGGGAGGCAATGAGCAGTTCTTC. It encodes CASSPLAGGNEQFF. The gene calls are TRBV2 and TRBJ2-1; TRBD2 matches at 11 bases. With 5 bases clipped from V and 6 bases from J, the junction kept 3 bases outside the gene matches. The CDR3 sequence is 14 residues long. Germline loops: CDR1 SNHLY, CDR2 FYNNEI.

This clonotype was detected only a few times. The CDR3 DNA reads TGTGCCAGCAGCGAATCAGGGAGCTCCTATAATTCACCCCTCCACTTT. It encodes CASSESGSSYNSPLHF. The chain employs TRBV9 and TRBJ1-6; tentative D call: TRBD1 (5 bases). The CDR3 extends over 16 amino acids. Germline V gene lookup returns CDR1 SGDLS and CDR2 YYNGEE. V was shortened by 3 bases and J by 0 bases, with 10 bases between the two germline ends.